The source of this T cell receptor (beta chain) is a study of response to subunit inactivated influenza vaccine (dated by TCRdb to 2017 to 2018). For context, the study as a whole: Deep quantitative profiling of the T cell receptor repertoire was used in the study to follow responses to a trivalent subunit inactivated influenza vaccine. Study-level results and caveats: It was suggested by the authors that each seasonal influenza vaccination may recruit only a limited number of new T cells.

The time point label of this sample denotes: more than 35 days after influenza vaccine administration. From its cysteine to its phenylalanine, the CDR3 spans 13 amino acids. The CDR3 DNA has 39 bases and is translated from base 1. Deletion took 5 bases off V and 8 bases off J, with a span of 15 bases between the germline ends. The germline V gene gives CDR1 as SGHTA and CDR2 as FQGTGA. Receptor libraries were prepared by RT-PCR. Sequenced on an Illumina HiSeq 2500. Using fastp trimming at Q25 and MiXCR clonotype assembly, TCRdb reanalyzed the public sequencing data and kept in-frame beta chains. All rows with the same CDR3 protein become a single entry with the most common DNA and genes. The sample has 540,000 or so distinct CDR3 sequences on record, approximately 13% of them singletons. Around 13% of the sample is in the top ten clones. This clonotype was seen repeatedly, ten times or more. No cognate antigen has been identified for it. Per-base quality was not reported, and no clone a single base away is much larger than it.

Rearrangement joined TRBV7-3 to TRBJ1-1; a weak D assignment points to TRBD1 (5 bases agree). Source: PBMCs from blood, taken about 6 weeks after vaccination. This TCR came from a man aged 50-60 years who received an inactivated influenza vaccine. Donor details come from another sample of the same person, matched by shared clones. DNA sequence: TGTGCCAGCAGCCCTGGGACGCTCGGCGAAGCTTTCTTT. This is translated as CASSPGTLGEAFF.